Below are 25 T cell receptor beta chains sequenced from a single sample in a study of graft-versus-host responses after intestinal transplantation. Libraries were prepared by immunoSEQ multiplex PCR; TCRdb keeps only in-frame clonotypes and omits some of them. Seen here are 85,000 to 100,000 clones, under 95% observed once, and the top ten hold approximately 0.33%. These receptors are not linked to any known antigen. The sample here was unstimulated CD4+ T cells sorted from spleen or lymph node cells, taken before transplant. The receptors were sampled from a human donor who was the organ donor for an intestinal transplant.

The V call is TRBV9, the J call TRBJ2-7, with TRBD2 matching 11 bases. CDR1 and CDR2 from the germline V gene are SGDLS and YYNGEE. Trimming removed 5 bases from V and 3 bases from J; junction bases left unmatched: 1. This CDR3 has 13 residues. This chain's CDR3 is CASSGTSGYEQYF. CDR3 coding DNA: TGTGCCAGCAGTGGGACTAGCGGCTACGAGCAGTACTTC.

The chain's CDR3 is CAWRDTRARNTEAFF. CDR3 nucleotide sequence: TGTGCCTGGAGGGACACTCGCGCAAGGAACACTGAAGCTTTCTTT. The chain has TRBV30 and TRBJ1-1, with D maybe TRBD1 (5 bases). Trimming cost V 3 bases and J 1 base, with 15 bases left between them. Germline-derived CDR1 and CDR2 are GTSNPN and SVGIG (reference sequence). The CDR3 length is 15 residues.

V is TRBV18 and J is TRBJ1-1; TRBD1 aligns across 10 bases. The germline V gene encodes CDR1 KGHSH and CDR2 LQKENI. With V trimmed by 2 bases and J by 5 bases, 8 bases remained unmatched. The CDR3 is 16 amino acids. CDR3 bases: TGTGCCAGCTCACCAACAGCTGGGACAGGGGTTACTGAAGCTTTCTTT. Residues: CASSPTAGTGVTEAFF. Full variable domain (rest looked up from reference TRBV18 and TRBJ1-1): NAGVMQNPRHLVRRRGQEARLRCSPMKGHSHVYWYRQLPEEGLKFMVYLQKENIIDESGMPKERFSAEFPKEGPSILRIQQVVRGDSAAYFCASSPTAGTGVTEAFFGQGTRLTVV.

The chain recombines TRBV6-5 with TRBJ1-5; the D gene is possibly TRBD1 (5 bases). With 4 bases removed from V and 8 bases from J, the gap between germline ends came to 21 bases. Germline V gene data show CDR1 as MNHEY and CDR2 as SVGAGI. There are 16 residues in the CDR3. The CDR3 coding sequence is TGTGCCAGCAGTTCCGATGGGGGGGGACTAAGGGAGCCCCAGCATTTT. Translation: CASSSDGGGLREPQHF.

The chain employs TRBV7-9 and TRBJ1-3, with D unclear. This CDR3 has 15 amino acids. V lost 1 base, J lost 7 bases, and 14 bases lay in between. Germline V gene data show CDR1 as SEHNR and CDR2 as FQNEAQ (reference sequence). The CDR3 reads CASSLELVLRNTIYF. The CDR3 bases are TGTGCCAGCAGCTTAGAATTGGTACTTCGGAACACCATATATTTT.

This clone was found once. The V and J genes are TRBV4-1 and TRBJ2-5, with TRBD2 matching 7 bases. The CDR3 consists of 14 residues. The V and J ends lost 5 bases and 2 bases, in that order; junction bases with no gene match: 5. Per the germline V gene, CDR1 is MGHRA and CDR2 is YSYEKL. The CDR3 region has the DNA TGCGCCAGCAGCACCCGAGCGGGGCAAGAGACCCAGTACTTC. It specifies CASSTRAGQETQYF.

The gene calls are TRBV28 and TRBJ2-1; 15 positions match TRBD2. J was trimmed by 5 bases and V by 6 bases; bases with no gene match: 17. The CDR3 totals 20 residues. Germline CDR1 MDHEN, CDR2 SYDVKM. The CDR3 spells CASSQMRTSGRVNGHNEQFF. CDR3 nucleotide sequence: TGTGCCAGCAGCCAAATGAGGACTAGCGGGAGGGTCAACGGGCACAATGAGCAGTTCTTC.

The J gene is TRBJ2-3, the V gene TRBV6-6; 11 nucleotides agree with TRBD2. In germline, CDR1 is MNHNY, CDR2 SVGAGI (reference sequence). CDR3 length: 15 residues. Losses at the gene ends were 6 bases for V and 2 bases for J; bases not matched to a gene: 4. CDR3 residues: CASRRLAGLTDTQYF. CDR3 DNA: TGTGCCAGCAGGCGACTAGCGGGGCTCACAGATACGCAGTATTTT.

In this sample, this clone turned up a few times. The rearrangement joins TRBV19 to TRBJ2-1, with TRBD1 matching over 9 bases. The V gene's germline CDR1 is LNHDA and CDR2 SQIVND (reference sequence). The trim removed 5 bases at V and 12 bases at J, leaving 17 bases unmatched. This CDR3 is built from 16 residues. CDR3 DNA sequence: TGTGCCAGTAGTCCAAAGGCGGACAGGGGAATCATGGTGCAGTTCTTC. Translated, it gives CASSPKADRGIMVQFF.

The chain combines TRBV7-3 with TRBJ2-1; possible D gene TRBD2, 7 bases. The germline V and J ends were trimmed by 5 bases and 8 bases, with 16 bases remaining between them. Germline lookup yields CDR1 SGHTA and CDR2 FQGTGA. CDR3 length: 14 residues. In DNA form, the CDR3 reads TGTGCCAGCAGCCCTGGGGGGGGGCCATATGAGCAGTTCTTC. Protein: CASSPGGGPYEQFF.

The chain recombines TRBV7-2 with TRBJ2-3, with D possibly being TRBD2 (6 bases). Germline V CDR1 and CDR2: SGHTA, FQGNSA. With 1 base removed from V and 3 bases from J, the gap between germline ends came to 14 bases. The CDR3 consists of 16 residues. The CDR3 protein is CASSLELWGETDTQYF. The CDR3 DNA follows: TGTGCCAGCAGCTTAGAATTATGGGGGGAGACAGATACGCAGTATTTT.

The V gene is TRBV6-5, the J gene TRBJ1-1; TRBD1 might be the D (5 bases). V was trimmed by 11 bases and J by 2 bases, leaving 12 bases between them. This CDR3 has 12 residues. Germline-derived CDR1 and CDR2 are MNHEY and SVGAGI. CDR3 nucleotides: TGTGCCGGCTCCAGGGCCAACACTGAAGCTTTCTTT. Its translation: CAGSRANTEAFF.

This clone occurred once. The chain has TRBV28 and TRBJ2-2, with 10 bases that match TRBD2. This CDR3 spans 16 amino acids. Germline values: CDR1 MDHEN, CDR2 SYDVKM. With 5 bases clipped from V and 2 bases from J, the junction kept 5 bases outside the gene matches. This chain's CDR3 is CASSAGTSANTGELFF. Written as DNA, the CDR3 is TGTGCCAGCAGTGCCGGGACTAGCGCCAACACCGGGGAGCTGTTTTTT.

The chain employs TRBV5-4 and TRBJ2-3; D unresolved. CDR1 and CDR2 (germline): SGHNT, YYREEE (reference sequence). The CDR3 runs 13 residues. The germline V and J ends were trimmed by 0 bases and 0 bases, with 2 bases remaining between them. The CDR3 DNA sequence: TGTGCCAGCAGCTTGGCAAGCACAGATACGCAGTATTTT. It is translated as CASSLASTDTQYF. Filled out from reference TRBV5-4 and TRBJ2-3, the complete variable domain reads ETGVTQSPTHLIKTRGQQVTLRCSSQSGHNTVSWYQQALGQGPQFIFQYYREEENGRGNFPPRFSGLQFPNYSSELNVNALELDDSALYLCASSLASTDTQYFGPGTRLTVL.

V gene TRBV4-2 combines with J gene TRBJ2-7; tentative D call: TRBD2 (5 bases). The CDR3 has 16 residues. The germline V gene has CDR1 LGHNA and CDR2 YNFKEQ. Between the trimmed V and J ends, which lost 0 bases and 5 bases, there was a span of 17 bases. CDR3 loop: CASSQDKRSLGDEQYF. The CDR3 DNA reads TGTGCCAGCAGCCAAGACAAGCGGAGTCTAGGTGACGAGCAGTACTTC.

CDR3 DNA: TGTGCCAGCAGCGTGGGGGGGGGAGGGCCCTCCTACAATGAGCAGTTCTTC. This sequence encodes CASSVGGGGPSYNEQFF. This sequence joins TRBV7-3 and TRBJ2-1; 7 bases line up with TRBD2. The CDR3 has 17 residues. The ends lost 5 bases at V and 0 bases at J; junction bases unmatched: 10. In germline, CDR1 is SGHTA, CDR2 FQGTGA.

About this clone: An end of the junction does not agree with germline; a read error may underlie this. Distinct nucleotide sequences in the sample also encode this CDR3. V gene TRBV7-9 combines with J gene TRBJ1-1; TRBD1 matches 7 bases. Germline CDR1 and CDR2: SEHNR and FQNEAQ (reference sequence). The CDR3 sequence is 13 residues long. CDR3 protein: CASSWTGNTEAFF. The CDR3 DNA is TGTGCCAGTAGCTGGACAGGAAACACTGAAGCTTTCTTT. Full variable domain (remainder filled in from reference TRBV7-9 and TRBJ1-1): DTGVSQNPRHKITKRGQNVTFRCDPISEHNRLYWYRQTLGQGPEFLTYFQNEAQLEKSRLLSDRFSAERPKGSFSTLEIQRTEQGDSAMYLCASSWTGNTEAFFGQGTRLTVV.

J is TRBJ1-1 and V is TRBV6-6, with D possibly matching TRBD1 (5 bases). Germline assignment: CDR1 MNHNY and CDR2 SVGAGI (reference sequence). CDR3 size: 15 residues. V was pared by 0 bases and J by 1 base, with 9 bases between. This CDR3 reads CASSYSLDKNTEAFF. CDR3 DNA sequence: TGTGCCAGCAGTTACTCCTTGGACAAGAACACTGAAGCTTTCTTT.

V gene TRBV28 combines with J gene TRBJ2-5; unclear D gene. The CDR3 contains 13 residues. V lost 6 bases, J lost 0 bases, and 8 bases lay in between. The germline gives CDR1 MDHEN, CDR2 SYDVKM. CDR3 sequence reads: CASRSDNQETQYF. The CDR3 DNA is TGTGCCAGCAGATCCGACAACCAAGAGACCCAGTACTTC.

J is TRBJ2-1 and V is TRBV5-1, with 10 bases fitting TRBD2. V shed 6 bases, J shed 0 bases, and the junction held 15 bases outside the gene matches. Germline V gene lookup returns CDR1 SGHRS and CDR2 YFSETQ. This CDR3 has 19 residues. CDR3 in amino acids: CASMRWYQREGSSYNEQFF. The CDR3 bases are TGCGCCAGCATGCGATGGTACCAGCGGGAGGGAAGCTCCTACAATGAGCAGTTCTTC.

The J gene is TRBJ2-1, the V gene TRBV9, with 14 bases fitting TRBD2. The CDR3 runs 16 residues. Germline trimming cut 4 bases from V and 6 bases from J; bases unmatched to any gene: 6. The germline gives CDR1 SGDLS, CDR2 YYNGEE. The DNA for the CDR3 is TGTGCCAGCAGCCCCCGACTAGCGGGAGGGCCCAATGAGCAGTTCTTC. As protein: CASSPRLAGGPNEQFF.

This rearrangement joins TRBV19 to TRBJ2-5; 9 bases agree with TRBD1. The CDR3 length is 15 residues. The ends lost 9 bases at V and 0 bases at J; junction bases unmatched: 8. CDR1 is LNHDA and CDR2 is SQIVND in the germline V gene (reference sequence). In DNA, the CDR3 is TGTGCCAGCCGAGGGACAGGGAGGTACCAAGAGACCCAGTACTTC. Translating gives CASRGTGRYQETQYF.

This chain joins TRBV19 and TRBJ1-5, with 9 bases aligning to TRBD1. This CDR3 has 14 amino acids. The V gene end was trimmed by 7 bases and the J gene end by 7 bases; junction bases not matched to a gene: 8. Germline CDR1 LNHDA, CDR2 SQIVND (reference sequence). The CDR3 sequence is CASNGYRGPQPQHF. CDR3 in DNA: TGTGCCAGTAACGGCTACAGGGGGCCACAGCCCCAGCATTTT.

The chain couples TRBV28 to TRBJ2-3; tentatively, D is TRBD1 (6 bases). CDR3 size: 16 residues. V was cut by 1 base and J by 3 bases, with 14 bases left in between. Germline CDR1 reads MDHEN; CDR2 reads SYDVKM. For the CDR3, the DNA is TGTGCCAGCAGTTTATTTCAGGGGCCGAGGACAGATACGCAGTATTTT. It yields the protein CASSLFQGPRTDTQYF. The variable domain in full, with the rest retrieved from reference TRBV28 and TRBJ2-3, is DVKVTQSSRYLVKRTGEKVFLECVQDMDHENMFWYRQDPGLGLRLIYFSYDVKMKEKGDIPEGYSVSREKKERFSLILESASTNQTSMYLCASSLFQGPRTDTQYFGPGTRLTVL.

The V call is TRBV6-5, the J call TRBJ2-5, with 7 positions matching TRBD2. V trimming: 5 bases; J trimming: 4 bases; junction bases outside the gene matches: 4. Germline CDR1 and CDR2: MNHEY and SVGAGI. This CDR3 contains 13 residues. The DNA of the CDR3 is TGTGCCAGCAGTCCGGGGAGGGGAGAGACCCAGTACTTC. Protein sequence: CASSPGRGETQYF.